The rows below give T cell receptor beta chains drawn from one sample of a study of T cells after yellow fever vaccination. Via MiXCR, TCRdb re-called the 5' RACE reads, giving one row per CDR3 protein. The sample records some 340,000 distinct CDR3 sequences, around 10% being singletons. This specimen was CD4+ T cells sorted from PBMCs, taken 45 days after the yellow fever booster vaccination. The receptors were gathered from a man younger than 35 who received the YFV17D yellow fever vaccine. CDR3s include the opening cysteine and the closing phenylalanine or tryptophan. A D gene is named only where the DNA matches it firmly. Some rows mark clone size as missing; the rest say once, few, many or name a class of expanded clone.

d_call	clone_size	v_call	j_call	cdr3_aa	cdr3_nt
NA	few	TRBV3-1	TRBJ1-5	CASSQASTGQPQHF	TGTGCCAGCAGCCAAGCATCTACGGGGCAGCCCCAGCATTTT
NA	few	TRBV5-1	TRBJ2-7	CASSFGGGDSYEQYF	TGCGCCAGCAGCTTCGGAGGGGGGGACTCCTACGAGCAGTACTTC
TRBD1	few	TRBV6-5	TRBJ1-1	CASSYLNRGRTEAFF	TGTGCCAGCAGTTACTTGAACAGGGGTCGCACTGAAGCTTTCTTT
NA	many	TRBV3-1	TRBJ1-1	CASSQGETEAFF	TGTGCCAGCAGCCAAGGGGAGACTGAAGCTTTCTTT
NA	NA	TRBV6-1	TRBJ1-2	CASSAGLNYGYTF	TGTGCCAGCAGCGCCGGGTTAAACTATGGCTACACCTTC
NA	many	TRBV3-1	TRBJ1-4	CASSQDRQIEKLFF	TGTGCCAGCAGCCAAGATCGTCAGATTGAAAAACTGTTTTTT
NA	NA	TRBV6-2/TRBV6-3	TRBJ2-5	CASSYNQRATETQYF	TGTGCCAGCAGTTATAATCAGCGGGCCACGGAGACCCAGTACTTC
NA	NA	TRBV10-3	TRBJ2-5	CAISDSTLAETQYF	TGTGCCATCAGTGACTCGACCCTAGCAGAGACCCAGTACTTC
TRBD2	NA	TRBV20-1	TRBJ2-1	CSASSSGGAIEQFF	TGCAGTGCTAGTTCTAGCGGGGGGGCAATTGAGCAGTTCTTC
NA	few	TRBV27	TRBJ2-5	CASSLQGRATQYF	TGTGCCAGCAGTTTACAGGGTCGGGCGACCCAGTACTTC
NA	few	TRBV12-3/TRBV12-4	TRBJ2-7	CASSLSGGIPVQQYF	TGTGCCAGCAGTTTGAGTGGCGGGATCCCTGTCCAGCAGTACTTC
NA	many	TRBV6-2/TRBV6-3	TRBJ2-1	CASSPSGHNNEQFF	TGTGCCAGCAGCCCTTCCGGACACAACAATGAGCAGTTCTTC
NA	NA	TRBV9	TRBJ2-5	CASSPRGAAEETQYF	TGTGCCAGCAGCCCACGGGGGGCCGCGGAGGAGACCCAGTACTTC
TRBD1	NA	TRBV20-1	TRBJ1-3	CSARPGQGTGNTIYF	TGCAGTGCTAGACCGGGACAGGGAACGGGAAACACCATATATTTT
NA	few	TRBV20-1	TRBJ2-3	CSARGRADTQYF	TGCAGTGCTCGCGGCAGAGCAGATACGCAGTATTTT
NA	NA	TRBV19	TRBJ2-7	CASSKSSGRGVGEQYF	TGTGCCAGTAGTAAGTCCTCCGGCAGGGGGGTCGGCGAGCAGTACTTC
NA	NA	TRBV4-3	TRBJ1-5	CASSEVPYQPQHF	TGCGCCAGCAGCGAGGTACCGTATCAGCCCCAGCATTTT
TRBD1	few	TRBV30	TRBJ1-2	CAWSVPGQGRGYTF	TGTGCCTGGAGTGTTCCTGGACAGGGACGCGGCTACACCTTC
NA	few	TRBV7-2	TRBJ1-4	CASSLRAGGTNEKLFF	TGTGCCAGCAGCTTACGCGCCGGAGGGACTAATGAAAAACTGTTTTTT
NA	many	TRBV12-3/TRBV12-4	TRBJ2-1	CASSLNQGTDEQFF	TGTGCCAGCAGTTTAAACCAGGGTACGGATGAGCAGTTCTTC
NA	few	TRBV21-1	TRBJ1-5	CASSTLWWPQHF	TGTGCCAGCAGCACTTTATGGTGGCCCCAGCATTTT
NA	NA	TRBV4-3	TRBJ1-1	CASSQGAGSRTEAFF	TGCGCCAGCAGCCAGGGGGCTGGATCGAGGACTGAAGCTTTCTTT
NA	NA	TRBV7-8	TRBJ2-5	CASSLATGRSRETQYF	TGTGCCAGCAGCTTAGCAACAGGTCGAAGCCGGGAGACCCAGTACTTC
NA	once	TRBV6-6	TRBJ2-3	CASSYVGSSTDTQYF	TGTGCCAGCAGTTACGTCGGCAGTAGCACAGATACGCAGTATTTT
NA	NA	TRBV10-3	TRBJ1-2	CAISESFERIRYYGYTF	TGTGCCATCAGTGAGTCATTTGAGCGTATCAGATACTATGGCTACACCTTC
NA	NA	TRBV3-1	TRBJ1-1	CASSPGVMNTEAFF	TGTGCCAGCAGCCCAGGGGTCATGAACACTGAAGCTTTCTTT
NA	many	TRBV5-5	TRBJ2-5	CASSFSEETQYF	TGTGCCAGCAGCTTTAGCGAAGAGACCCAGTACTTC